These 23 T cell receptor beta chains share one sample of origin, sequenced in a study of T cell responses to AZD1222 COVID-19 vaccine. Method: immunoSEQ multiplex PCR; TCRdb's copy keeps in-frame clones and lacks some. The table has 140,000 to 150,000 clones, around 83% seen once; the top ten hold about 4%. Sequencing used peripheral blood, obtained on day 0 of MenACWY control vaccination. All receptors derive from an adult in good health.

The V and J genes are TRBV7-2 and TRBJ2-5; 15 bases agree with TRBD2. Germline lookup yields CDR1 SGHTA and CDR2 FQGNSA. V gave up 1 base and J gave up 1 base; unmatched junction bases: 7. This CDR3 has 19 amino acids. CDR3 in amino acids: CASSLDPGLAGGRQETQYF. The DNA for the CDR3 is TGTGCCAGCAGCTTAGACCCGGGACTAGCGGGGGGCCGCCAAGAGACCCAGTACTTC.

The chain employs TRBV12-2 and TRBJ2-7; the D call of TRBD1 is as the table states it, not checked on the DNA. TRBV12-2 corresponds to a pseudogene. The CDR3 sequence is 17 residues long. For the CDR3, the DNA is TGTGCAAGTCGCTCAACCCCGAGGGGGGACAGGGGGCGCGAGCAGTACTTC. Translation gives CASRSTPRGDRGREQYF.

The genes are TRBV6-5 and TRBJ1-2; D gene uncertain. Looked up from germline, CDR1 is MNHEY and CDR2 is SVGAGI. The V end lost 6 bases, the J end lost 8 bases, and 10 bases lay between the germline ends. The CDR3 loop spans 11 amino acids. Here the CDR3 DNA reads TGTGCCAGCAGCTTTCAATACGGCTACACCTTC. This translates into CASSFQYGYTF.

The J gene is TRBJ2-1, the V gene TRBV7-9, with 10 bases identical to TRBD1. Per the germline V gene, CDR1 is SEHNR and CDR2 is FQNEAQ (reference sequence). The V segment lost 1 base and the J segment 12 bases; nucleotides outside the gene matches: 9. The CDR3 runs to 15 residues. This CDR3 is CASSLGTGGKIGQFF. The CDR3 DNA reads as TGTGCCAGCAGCTTAGGGACAGGGGGGAAAATTGGGCAGTTCTTC.

This chain joins TRBV18 and TRBJ1-1; no clear D gene. The V and J ends lost 2 bases and 1 base respectively, with 8 bases between them. Germline V CDR1 and CDR2: KGHSH, LQKENI. CDR3 length equals 14 residues. This CDR3 reads CASSPSVRNTEAFF. The CDR3 DNA sequence: TGTGCCAGCTCACCATCCGTGCGGAACACTGAAGCTTTCTTT.

The J gene is TRBJ1-5, the V gene TRBV6-6, with 9 bases matching TRBD1. The CDR3 consists of 18 residues. Germline CDR1 and CDR2: MNHNY and SVGAGI (reference sequence). Trimming took 5 bases from V and 0 from J; bases not matched to a gene: 11. The CDR3 DNA is TGTGCCAGCAGTCAGGACAGGGGAGGACGGTATAGCAATCAGCCCCAGCATTTT. Translation gives CASSQDRGGRYSNQPQHF.

The V call is TRBV19, the J call TRBJ1-5, with D possibly TRBD1 on 6 matching bases. The length of the CDR3 is 16 residues. Germline V gives CDR1 LNHDA, CDR2 SQIVND (reference sequence). The ends were cut back, 4 bases at V and 1 base at J, with 14 bases in the middle. The CDR3 spells CASSTPRGGSNQPQHF. CDR3 in DNA: TGTGCCAGTAGTACTCCCAGGGGAGGAAGCAATCAGCCCCAGCATTTT.

The rearrangement uses TRBV4-2 and TRBJ2-7, with D possibly called TRBD1 or TRBD2 (6 bases each). Per the germline V gene, CDR1 is LGHNA and CDR2 is YNFKEQ. The CDR3 length is 15 residues. V lost 0 bases, J lost 4 bases, and 13 bases lay in between. CDR3 nucleotides: TGTGCCAGCAGCCAAGAAGGGGGACTCCCTTACGAGCAGTACTTC. As protein: CASSQEGGLPYEQYF.

The rearrangement links TRBV5-1 to TRBJ2-1; D uncertain. This CDR3 comprises 16 residues. Looked up from germline, CDR1 is SGHRS and CDR2 is YFSETQ. Trimming removed 0 bases from V and 0 bases from J, with 10 bases in between. The CDR3 region has the DNA TGCGCCAGCAGCTTGGGTCGGGTGAGCTCCTACAATGAGCAGTTCTTC. It encodes CASSLGRVSSYNEQFF.

The J gene is TRBJ2-3, the V gene TRBV27; TRBD2 matches 16 bases. Unmatched junction bases numbered 4, after V lost 6 bases and J lost 7 bases. CDR1 and CDR2 (germline): MNHEY, SMNVEV (reference sequence). This CDR3 has 15 amino acids. CDR3 nucleotides: TGTGCCAGCAGCCCGGGACTAGCGGGGGGGAATACGCAGTATTTT. This codes for CASSPGLAGGNTQYF.

The chain employs TRBV3-1 (or the pseudogene TRBV3-2) and TRBJ2-1, with TRBD2 matching over 9 bases. V lost 1 base to trimming and J lost 7 bases; unmatched junction nucleotides: 8. CDR3 size: 16 residues. Germline lookup yields CDR1 LGHDT and CDR2 YNNKEL (reference sequence). CDR3 DNA: TGTGCCAGCAGCCAAGGGGTCAGCGGGGGGCAGAATGAGCAGTTCTTC. Its protein product is CASSQGVSGGQNEQFF.

V and J are TRBV28 and TRBJ1-1; no firm D call. V was shortened by 5 bases and J by 1 base, with 5 bases between the two germline ends. The CDR3 consists of 12 residues. CDR1 and CDR2 (germline): MDHEN, SYDVKM. CDR3: CASSGPNTEAFF. CDR3 nucleotide sequence: TGTGCCAGCAGTGGGCCGAACACTGAAGCTTTCTTT. The full variable domain, with the rest looked up from reference TRBV28 and TRBJ1-1, is DVKVTQSSRYLVKRTGEKVFLECVQDMDHENMFWYRQDPGLGLRLIYFSYDVKMKEKGDIPEGYSVSREKKERFSLILESASTNQTSMYLCASSGPNTEAFFGQGTRLTVV.

This clone has just one count. V is TRBV2 and J is TRBJ2-2; D not certain. V lost 8 bases and J 1 base, leaving 11 bases between the germline ends. The length of the CDR3 is 14 residues. Germline values: CDR1 SNHLY, CDR2 FYNNEI. CDR3 sequence reads: CASGGRQNTGELFF. The CDR3 coding sequence is TGTGCCAGCGGTGGGCGGCAGAACACCGGGGAGCTGTTTTTT.

In this sample, this clone turned up a few times. Here the CDR3 reads CASRPGQLNTEAFF. The CDR3 coding sequence is TGTGCCAGCCGACCGGGACAGCTGAACACTGAAGCTTTCTTT. V usage is TRBV28 and J usage is TRBJ1-1; 7 bases are shared with TRBD1. The CDR3 totals 14 residues. The germline gives CDR1 MDHEN, CDR2 SYDVKM. With V trimmed by 8 bases and J by 0 bases, 6 bases remained unmatched.

The V and J genes are TRBV5-1 and TRBJ1-1; TRBD1 is a possible D gene (6 bases). The germline V and J ends were trimmed by 0 bases and 4 bases, with 7 bases remaining between them. This CDR3 has 13 amino acids. The germline V gene has CDR1 SGHRS and CDR2 YFSETQ. Here the CDR3 DNA reads TGCGCCAGCAGCTTGGGACAGGTCACTGAAGCTTTCTTT. Encoded protein: CASSLGQVTEAFF.

J is TRBJ1-2 and V is TRBV27, with D possibly TRBD1 on 5 matching bases. Germline V lookup: CDR1 MNHEY, CDR2 SMNVEV (reference sequence). The CDR3 has 13 amino acids. V lost 4 bases, J lost 2 bases, and 8 bases lay in between. This chain's CDR3 is CASSYTGNYGYTF. The CDR3 DNA is TGTGCCAGCAGTTATACAGGCAACTATGGCTACACCTTC.

V gene TRBV5-1 combines with J gene TRBJ1-1; possible D gene TRBD1, 5 bases. The CDR3 loop spans 14 amino acids. Germline loops: CDR1 SGHRS, CDR2 YFSETQ. Trimming pared 0 bases from V and 10 bases from J, leaving 16 bases between. In DNA, the CDR3 is TGCGCCAGCAGCTTGGCTCTGGGAGGGGAGTCAGCTTTCTTT. It translates to CASSLALGGESAFF.

This chain uses TRBV21-1 with TRBJ1-4. TRBV21-1 is a recognized pseudogene. The CDR3 is 15 amino acids. The CDR3 region is CASSKGTATNEKLFF. CDR3 nucleotides: TGTGCCAGCAGCAAAGGGACGGCAACTAATGAAAAACTGTTTTTT.

The chain employs TRBV27 and TRBJ1-4; D is perhaps TRBD1 (6 bases). The V gene lost 5 bases and the J gene lost 4 bases, with 17 bases spanning the gap. The CDR3 has 16 amino acids. The germline CDR1 and CDR2 sequences are MNHEY and SMNVEV (reference sequence). As DNA, the CDR3 is TGTGCCAGCAGTCCTTCCACAGGGTTACTTAATGAAAAACTGTTTTTT. Translation gives CASSPSTGLLNEKLFF.

In its sample, this clone was seen once. The rearrangement joins TRBV2 to TRBJ1-4; 7 nucleotides align to TRBD1. V was clipped by 2 bases and J by 7 bases; unmatched bases: 7. This CDR3 has 15 residues. Germline CDR1 reads SNHLY; CDR2 reads FYNNEI. The CDR3 loop is CASSEKGARGEKLFF. The CDR3 coding sequence is TGTGCCAGCAGTGAAAAGGGGGCGAGGGGTGAAAAACTGTTTTTT.

This clone has only a few counts. The rearrangement uses TRBV6-5 and TRBJ1-3; D uncertain. The CDR3 consists of 15 residues. The germline V gene has CDR1 MNHEY and CDR2 SVGAGI. The germline V and J ends were trimmed by 0 bases and 4 bases, with 10 bases remaining between them. CDR3 DNA: TGTGCCAGCAGTTACTCGACTGGGCGCGGAAACACCATATATTTT. Protein product: CASSYSTGRGNTIYF.

This clone was seen once. The chain couples TRBV25-1 to TRBJ1-2; tentatively, D is TRBD1 (6 bases). V dropped 3 bases and J dropped 4 bases, with 15 bases sitting between them. Germline V lookup: CDR1 MGHDK, CDR2 SYGVNS. This CDR3 spans 15 amino acids. This chain's CDR3 is CASSDRDTDFYGYTF. CDR3 in DNA: TGTGCCAGCAGTGACCGGGACACCGATTTCTATGGCTACACCTTC.

This chain's CDR3 is CATSDVWLIAKESDTQYF. In DNA form, the CDR3 reads TGTGCCACCAGTGATGTATGGCTTATCGCAAAGGAGTCAGATACGCAGTATTTT. The rearrangement links TRBV24-1 to TRBJ2-3, with D unresolved. The CDR3 is 18 amino acids. The V and J ends lost 3 bases and 4 bases respectively, with 22 bases between them. Looked up from germline, CDR1 is KGHDR and CDR2 is SFDVKD.